This T cell receptor (beta chain) derives from a study of T cell responses to AZD1222 COVID-19 vaccine. The CDR3 is 15 amino acids. Trimming cost V 6 bases and J 1 base; bases outside gene matches: 9. Germline V gives CDR1 SGHRS, CDR2 YFSETQ. Details on this clone: What it binds is not known.

The repertoire was sequenced with immunoSEQ multiplex PCR; TCRdb's copy has only in-frame clones and lacks some. Of 130,000 or so clones in the sample, 88% were seen once. Findings of the study overall: Along spike, vaccine-associated CD4 TCRs were found throughout, with dominance at 160-218 and 743-854.

Source: peripheral blood, taken 28 days after the second AZD1222 dose. The rearrangement joins TRBV5-1 to TRBJ2-7; 8 nucleotides align to TRBD1. This TCR derives from an adult who received the AZD1222 COVID-19 vaccine. CDR3 bases: TGCGCCAGCACCGGACGGACAGGGAGTTCCTACGAGCAGTACTTC. It specifies CASTGRTGSSYEQYF.